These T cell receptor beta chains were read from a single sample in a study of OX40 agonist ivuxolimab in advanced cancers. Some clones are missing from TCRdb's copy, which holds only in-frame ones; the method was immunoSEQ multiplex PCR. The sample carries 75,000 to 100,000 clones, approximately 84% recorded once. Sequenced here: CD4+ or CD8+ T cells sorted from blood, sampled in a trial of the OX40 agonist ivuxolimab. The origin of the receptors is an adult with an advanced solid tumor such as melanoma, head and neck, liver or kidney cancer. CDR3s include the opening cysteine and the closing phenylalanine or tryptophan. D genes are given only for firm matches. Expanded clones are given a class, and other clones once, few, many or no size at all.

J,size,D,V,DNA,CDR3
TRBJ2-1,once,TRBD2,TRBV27,TGTGCCAGCAGTTTGGGGACTAGCGGGAAGAATGAGCAGTTCTTC,CASSLGTSGKNEQFF
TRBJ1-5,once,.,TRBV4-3,TGCGCCAGCAGCCAACTAGTAGGAATCAATCAGCCCCAGCATTTT,CASSQLVGINQPQHF
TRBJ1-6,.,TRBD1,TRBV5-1,TGCGCCAGCAGCTTGGGGGCCAGCCGACAGGGAGCCTCACCCCTCCACTTT,CASSLGASRQGASPLHF
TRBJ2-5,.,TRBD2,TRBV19,TGTGCCAGTTCCCCCTTCTCGACTAGCGGAGAGACCCAGTACTTC,CASSPFSTSGETQYF
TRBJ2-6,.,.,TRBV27,TGTGCCAGCAGTCTCATAACCGGGGGTGGGGCCAACGTCCTGACTTTC,CASSLITGGGANVLTF
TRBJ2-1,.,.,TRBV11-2,TGTGCCAGCAGCTTAGGGGACTTAATTAATGAGCAGTTCTTC,CASSLGDLINEQFF
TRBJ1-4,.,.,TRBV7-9,TGTGCCAGCGGGACAGAAAAACTGTTTTTT,CASGTEKLFF
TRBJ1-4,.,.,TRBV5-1,TGCGCCAGCAGCTTGGCGACACCAACTAATGAAAAACTGTTTTTT,CASSLATPTNEKLFF
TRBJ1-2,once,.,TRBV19,TGTGCCAGTAGTATAGGAGGACGGAATTCTAACTATGGCTACACCTTC,CASSIGGRNSNYGYTF
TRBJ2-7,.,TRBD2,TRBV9,TGTGCCAGCAGTGGGACTAGCGGGGGCAGCTCCTACGAGCAGTACTTC,CASSGTSGGSSYEQYF
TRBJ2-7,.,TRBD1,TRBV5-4,TGTGCCAGCGGACAGGGGACCTACGAGCAGTACTTC,CASGQGTYEQYF
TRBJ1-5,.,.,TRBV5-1,TGCGCCAGCAGCTTGGCCGGGAGGCCGAATCAGCCCCAGCATTTT,CASSLAGRPNQPQHF
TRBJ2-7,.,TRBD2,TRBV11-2,TGTGCCAGCAGCTATACTAGCGGGAGTGCCTACGAGCAGTACTTC,CASSYTSGSAYEQYF
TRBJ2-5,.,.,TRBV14,TGTGCCAGCGGGCCGGGGACCGCGAGGGAGACCCAGTACTTC,CASGPGTARETQYF
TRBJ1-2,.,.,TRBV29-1,TGCAGCCTGAAGGGGACGGACGGTGGCTACACCTTC,CSLKGTDGGYTF
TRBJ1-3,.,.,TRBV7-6,TGTGCCAGCAGCCCCCAAGCTTTCATGAGCTCTGGAAACACCATATATTTT,CASSPQAFMSSGNTIYF
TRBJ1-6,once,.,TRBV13,TGTGCCAGCAGCCCCACAGCAGGGAGCTCCTATAATTCACCCCTCCACTTT,CASSPTAGSSYNSPLHF